The 21 T cell receptor beta chains below come from one sample, sequenced in a study of blood T cell repertoires in COVID-19. Assay: immunoSEQ multiplex PCR; the TCRdb copy retains only in-frame clones and omits some. The sample yields approximately 220,000 clones, about four fifths seen once. The sequenced sample was PBMCs or T cells enriched from blood (not recorded which). These receptors all come from a woman aged 45 to 65 who had been exposed to COVID-19.

V usage is TRBV29-1 and J usage is TRBJ1-1; D unclear. The V and J ends lost 8 bases and 8 bases respectively, with 12 bases between them. Germline CDR1 SQVTM, CDR2 ANQGSEA. The CDR3 loop spans 10 amino acids. CDR3 sequence: CSFGELEAFF. The CDR3, as DNA: TGCAGCTTTGGGGAGCTCGAAGCTTTCTTT.

This chain uses TRBV29-1 with TRBJ1-4, with D perhaps matching TRBD1 (5 bases). Germline V gene data show CDR1 as SQVTM and CDR2 as ANQGSEA. With 0 bases removed from V and 8 bases from J, the gap between germline ends came to 13 bases. This CDR3 contains 14 residues. The chain's CDR3 is CSVEDRVGGEKLFF. CDR3 bases: TGCAGCGTTGAAGATCGGGTGGGGGGAGAAAAACTGTTTTTT.

The V gene is TRBV10-3, the J gene TRBJ1-1; the match to TRBD1 covers 8 bases. The V gene's germline CDR1 is ENHRY and CDR2 SYGVKD. After removal of 3 bases from V and 4 bases from J, the junction contained 7 bases not matched to a gene. The CDR3 consists of 15 residues. Here the CDR3 reads CAISEYDRGGTEAFF. CDR3 sequence (DNA): TGTGCCATCAGTGAATATGACAGGGGAGGCACTGAAGCTTTCTTT.

The V and J genes are TRBV6-1 and TRBJ1-2; no definite D call. The V and J ends lost 1 base and 5 bases respectively, with 11 bases between them. Germline CDR1 MNHNS, CDR2 SASEGT. The CDR3 is 14 amino acids. The CDR3, as DNA: TGTGCCAGCAGTGAAGAGGGAGCATATTATGGCTACACCTTC. Translation: CASSEEGAYYGYTF.

This chain connects TRBV30 to TRBJ1-1; possible D gene TRBD1, 6 bases. The CDR3 consists of 12 residues. The V gene lost 5 bases and the J gene lost 8 bases, with 15 bases spanning the gap. Germline CDR1 reads GTSNPN; CDR2 reads SVGIG (reference sequence). The CDR3, as DNA: TGTGCCTGGTCACCCAGGGGACCCGAAGCTTTCTTT. This sequence encodes CAWSPRGPEAFF.

The V and J genes are TRBV30 and TRBJ1-2; 8 bases map to TRBD1. The CDR3 loop spans 15 amino acids. The germline V gene has CDR1 GTSNPN and CDR2 SVGIG (reference sequence). V lost 2 bases, J lost 2 bases, and 7 bases stayed unmatched. Here the CDR3 reads CAWSRTGQLNYGYTF. The CDR3 nucleotides read TGTGCCTGGAGTCGGACAGGGCAATTAAACTATGGCTACACCTTC. Complete variable domain (other parts from reference TRBV30 and TRBJ1-2): SQTIHQWPATLVQPVGSPLSLECTVEGTSNPNLYWYRQAAGRGLQLLFYSVGIGQISSEVPQNLSASRPQDRQFILSSKKLLLSDSGFYLCAWSRTGQLNYGYTFGSGTRLTVV.

This chain's CDR3 is CSVGRTAVYEQYF. The CDR3 DNA reads TGCAGCGTTGGTAGGACAGCGGTTTACGAGCAGTACTTC. The chain combines TRBV29-1 with TRBJ2-7; tentative D call: TRBD1 (6 bases). The V end was cut by 4 bases, the J end by 4 bases, with 14 bases between. Germline V lookup: CDR1 SQVTM, CDR2 ANQGSEA. This CDR3 is 13 amino acids long.

The chain combines TRBV28 with TRBJ1-2, with D tentatively TRBD1 (6 bases). The CDR3 has 14 residues. Trimming removed 7 bases from V and 3 bases from J, with 15 bases in between. Germline assignment: CDR1 MDHEN and CDR2 SYDVKM. This CDR3 is CASNPAGEYYGYTF. The CDR3 region has the DNA TGTGCCAGCAACCCGGCAGGGGAGTACTATGGCTACACCTTC.

The gene calls are TRBV27 and TRBJ1-5; maybe TRBD1 (6 bases). V gave up 3 bases and J gave up 1 base, with 7 bases separating them. The CDR3 has 14 amino acids. Germline CDR1 and CDR2: MNHEY and SMNVEV (reference sequence). The CDR3 DNA reads TGTGCCAGCAGTTTCAGGGGAAGCAATCAGCCCCAGCATTTT. It specifies CASSFRGSNQPQHF.

The gene calls are TRBV4-2 and TRBJ2-3; D perhaps matches TRBD2 (6 bases). Germline CDR1 and CDR2: LGHNA and YNFKEQ. CDR3 length: 15 residues. Trimming took off 0 bases at V and 3 bases at J, with 10 bases between the two ends. The CDR3 here is CASSQEGLTTDTQYF. CDR3 bases: TGTGCCAGCAGCCAAGAGGGACTTACGACAGATACGCAGTATTTT.

The chain has TRBV6-5 and TRBJ1-3; tentatively, D is TRBD1 (6 bases). This CDR3 comprises 15 residues. CDR1 and CDR2 (germline): MNHEY, SVGAGI. Trimming took off 5 bases at V and 4 bases at J, with 15 bases between the two ends. The CDR3 loop is CASSIGGARGNTIYF. CDR3 nucleotide sequence: TGTGCCAGCAGTATAGGGGGGGCGAGGGGAAACACCATATATTTT.

This clone occurred once. J is TRBJ2-4 and V is TRBV14; 10 bases map to TRBD2. After removal of 5 bases from V and 7 bases from J, the junction contained 2 bases not matched to a gene. This CDR3 is 13 amino acids long. Germline V gives CDR1 SGHDN, CDR2 FVKESK. In DNA, the CDR3 is TGTGCCAGCAGCAAAGCGGGGGGGAACATTCAGTACTTC. Amino acid sequence: CASSKAGGNIQYF. The variable domain in full, with the rest retrieved from reference TRBV14 and TRBJ2-4, is EAGVTQFPSHSVIEKGQTVTLRCDPISGHDNLYWYRRVMGKEIKFLLHFVKESKQDESGMPNNRFLAERTGGTYSTLKVQPAELEDSGVYFCASSKAGGNIQYFGAGTRLSVL.

The rearrangement uses TRBV5-1 and TRBJ1-3, with 9 nucleotides matching TRBD1. Trimming cost V 3 bases and J 0 bases; bases outside gene matches: 7. The germline V gene has CDR1 SGHRS and CDR2 YFSETQ. The CDR3 consists of 17 residues. The CDR3 nucleotides read TGCGCCAGCAGCTACTCCGGGACAGGGTCCTCTGGAAACACCATATATTTT. Translating it yields CASSYSGTGSSGNTIYF. The whole variable domain, filled in from reference TRBV5-1 and TRBJ1-3, reads KAGVTQTPRYLIKTRGQQVTLSCSPISGHRSVSWYQQTPGQGLQFLFEYFSETQRNKGNFPGRFSGRQFSNSRSEMNVSTLELGDSALYLCASSYSGTGSSGNTIYFGEGSWLTVV.

The chain is built from TRBV24-1 and TRBJ1-2; D is perhaps TRBD1 (5 bases). The CDR3 covers 11 residues. Per germline, CDR1 KGHDR and CDR2 SFDVKD. V lost 12 bases and J 4 bases, leaving 11 bases between the germline ends. The CDR3 here is CAASDSYGYTF. In DNA, the CDR3 is TGTGCCGCTTCCGACAGCTATGGCTACACCTTC.

The chain is built from TRBV5-1 and TRBJ2-7; perhaps TRBD1 as D (5 bases). The CDR3 has 16 amino acids. Trimming removed 1 base from V and 6 bases from J, with 20 bases in between. Germline V gives CDR1 SGHRS, CDR2 YFSETQ. The chain's CDR3 is CASSLIIGAGVGEQYF. CDR3 DNA sequence: TGCGCCAGCAGCTTGATCATTGGGGCAGGAGTAGGCGAGCAGTACTTC.

J is TRBJ1-1 and V is TRBV10-3; D may be TRBD1 (5 bases). In germline, CDR1 is ENHRY, CDR2 SYGVKD. Deletions cut 4 bases from V and 4 bases from J, with 10 bases between. This CDR3 contains 13 residues. CDR3 sequence reads: CAISGVGGTEAFF. DNA for the CDR3: TGTGCCATCAGTGGGGTGGGGGGCACTGAAGCTTTCTTT.

The chain links TRBV4-2 to TRBJ2-1, with 7 bases fitting TRBD2. Germline V gives CDR1 LGHNA, CDR2 YNFKEQ. The CDR3 has 14 residues. V lost 4 bases and J lost 5; bases outside the gene matches: 5. The CDR3 DNA reads as TGTGCCAGCAGCCTAGGACTAGAAAACAATGAGCAGTTCTTC. It specifies CASSLGLENNEQFF.

The V and J genes are TRBV12-3 or TRBV12-4 and TRBJ1-1, with D perhaps matching TRBD1 (6 bases). V dropped 8 bases and J dropped 6 bases, with 16 bases sitting between them. The CDR3 is made up of 13 amino acids. The CDR3 sequence: CASSRTDTSEAFF. CDR3 coding DNA: TGTGCCAGCTCCCGGACAGATACTTCTGAAGCTTTCTTT.

The chain joins TRBV14 to TRBJ1-1; D remains ambiguous. The V end lost 0 bases, the J end lost 6 bases, and 8 bases lay between the germline ends. The germline CDR1 and CDR2 sequences are SGHDN and FVKESK. The CDR3 has 13 amino acids. The CDR3 region is CASSQDVRAEAFF. DNA for the CDR3: TGTGCCAGCAGCCAAGACGTCCGGGCTGAAGCTTTCTTT.

V gene TRBV27 combines with J gene TRBJ1-4; 8 bases are shared with TRBD1. Per the germline V gene, CDR1 is MNHEY and CDR2 is SMNVEV (reference sequence). Trimming cost V 0 bases and J 10 bases; bases outside gene matches: 13. The CDR3 is 17 amino acids. CDR3 protein: CASSLSWAGGALGKLFF. The CDR3 region has the DNA TGTGCCAGCAGTTTATCATGGGCAGGGGGCGCGCTCGGAAAACTGTTTTTT.

The chain recombines TRBV5-4 with TRBJ2-2; perhaps TRBD1 as D (5 bases). Germline V CDR1 and CDR2: SGHNT, YYREEE (reference sequence). The ends were cut back, 0 bases at V and 2 bases at J, with 14 bases in the middle. The CDR3 covers 17 residues. The CDR3 loop reads CASSLGPQAKNTGELFF. CDR3 nucleotides: TGTGCCAGCAGCTTGGGGCCACAGGCAAAAAACACCGGGGAGCTGTTTTTT.